This T cell receptor beta chain was found in a study of control samples from healthy donors and cancer patients. TCRdb's table, derived via immunoSEQ multiplex PCR, lists solely in-frame clones and lacks some. The sample contains over 60,000 clones, around 90% of which appear only once. This TCR came from a woman in her fifties or sixties with head and neck cancer. Sequencing used PBMCs.

This CDR3 is CASSQSTSGRGRYTGELFF. DNA of the CDR3: TGTGCCAGCAGTCAGTCGACTAGCGGGAGAGGTCGGTACACCGGGGAGCTGTTTTTT. This rearrangement joins TRBV5-6 to TRBJ2-2; 12 nucleotides align to TRBD2. Germline V lookup: CDR1 SGHDT, CDR2 YYEEEE. This CDR3 has 19 residues. Trimming removed 5 bases from V and 3 bases from J; junction bases left unmatched: 14.